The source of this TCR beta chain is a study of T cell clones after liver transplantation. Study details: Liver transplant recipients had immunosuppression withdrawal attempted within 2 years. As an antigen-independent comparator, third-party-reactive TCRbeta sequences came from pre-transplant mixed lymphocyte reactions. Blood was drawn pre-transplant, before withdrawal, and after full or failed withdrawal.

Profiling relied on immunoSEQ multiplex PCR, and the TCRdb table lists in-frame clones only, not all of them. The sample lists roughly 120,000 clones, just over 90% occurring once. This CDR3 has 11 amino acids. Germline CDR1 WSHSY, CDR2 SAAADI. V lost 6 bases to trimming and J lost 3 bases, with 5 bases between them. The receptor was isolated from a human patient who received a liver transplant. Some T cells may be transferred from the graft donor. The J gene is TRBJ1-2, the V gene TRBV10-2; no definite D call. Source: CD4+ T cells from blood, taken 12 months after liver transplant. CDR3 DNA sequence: TGCGCCAGCAGCGGTGACTATGGCTACACCTTC. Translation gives CASSGDYGYTF.